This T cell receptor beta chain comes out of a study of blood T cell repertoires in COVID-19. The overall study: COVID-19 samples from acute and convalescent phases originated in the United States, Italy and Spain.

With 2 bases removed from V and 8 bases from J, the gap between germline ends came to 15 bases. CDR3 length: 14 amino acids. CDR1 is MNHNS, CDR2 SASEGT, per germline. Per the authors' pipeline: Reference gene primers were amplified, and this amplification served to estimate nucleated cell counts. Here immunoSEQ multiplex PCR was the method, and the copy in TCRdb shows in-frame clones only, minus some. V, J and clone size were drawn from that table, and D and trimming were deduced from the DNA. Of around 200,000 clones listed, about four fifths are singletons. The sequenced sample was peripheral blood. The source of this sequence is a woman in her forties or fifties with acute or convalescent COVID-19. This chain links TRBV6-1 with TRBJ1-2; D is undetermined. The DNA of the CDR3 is TGTGCCAGCAGTGAAATGGCGGCTGAGAGGGGCTACACCTTC. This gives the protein CASSEMAAERGYTF.